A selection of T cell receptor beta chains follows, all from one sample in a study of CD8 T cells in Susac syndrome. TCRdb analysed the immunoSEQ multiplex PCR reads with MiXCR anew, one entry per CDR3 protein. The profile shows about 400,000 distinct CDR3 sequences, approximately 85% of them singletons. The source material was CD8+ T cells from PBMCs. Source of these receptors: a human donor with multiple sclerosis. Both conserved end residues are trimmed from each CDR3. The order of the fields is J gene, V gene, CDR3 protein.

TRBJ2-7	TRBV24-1	ATRDHRGRSYEQY
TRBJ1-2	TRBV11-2	ASSLGRTTT
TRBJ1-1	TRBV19	ASRYGGGSTEAF
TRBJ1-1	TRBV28	ASSSPTTGDNTLNTEAF
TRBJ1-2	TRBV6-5	ASSLHRMGGYT
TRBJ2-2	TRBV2	ASSEIGLNTGELF
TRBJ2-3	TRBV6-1	ASSETDRWYTPDTQY
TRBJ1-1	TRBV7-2	ASSLSRTGGTEAF
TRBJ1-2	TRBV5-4	ASGSGTADGYT
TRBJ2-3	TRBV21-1	ASSKSGLAGGPRLHTQY
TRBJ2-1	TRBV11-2	ASSLDPPGNEQF
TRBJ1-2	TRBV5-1	ASSPLRDRGHLGYGYT
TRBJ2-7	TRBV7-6	ASSLGRDRTSYEQY
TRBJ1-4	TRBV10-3	AISEWALNEKLF
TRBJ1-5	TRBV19	ASSYSAGYNQPQH
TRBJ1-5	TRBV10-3	AISDGGVTTRH
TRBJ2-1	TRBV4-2	ASTQKAGDSYNEQF
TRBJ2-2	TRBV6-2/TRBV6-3	ASSYSKGAGGQRPNTGELF
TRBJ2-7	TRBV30	AWGRDRGAYEQY
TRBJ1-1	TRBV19	ASTPGPTEAF
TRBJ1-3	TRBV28	ASSFEGFGNTIY
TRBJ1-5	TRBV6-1	ASRETGYNQPQH
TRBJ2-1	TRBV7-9	ASSLASGLGEQF
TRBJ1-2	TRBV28	ASSSHRELDNYGYT
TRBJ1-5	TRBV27	ASSLIEGSNQPQH
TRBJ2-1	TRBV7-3	ASSLGLPNEQF
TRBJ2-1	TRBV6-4	ASSALAGTATYEQF